This T cell receptor (beta chain) comes out of a study of blood T cell repertoires in COVID-19. Background on the study: Both acute and convalescent COVID-19 samples were obtained from the United States, Italy and Spain.

CDR1 and CDR2 (germline): SGHTA, FQGTGA. Deletions cut 1 base from V and 5 bases from J, with 14 bases between. The CDR3 is made up of 15 amino acids. Allocation to cohorts depended on clinical history reported by the participants. Symptom resolution, clearance, or two negative PCRs marked donors in Cohort 3 as recovered. Here immunoSEQ multiplex PCR was the method, and the copy in TCRdb shows in-frame clones only, minus some. Of 350,000 to 400,000 clones listed, roughly 87% were seen once; the top ten hold about 2.7%. The chain links TRBV7-3 to TRBJ1-1; tentative D call: TRBD1 (6 bases). This sequence was found in a woman aged 30 to 39 who had recovered from COVID-19. Sequenced: PBMCs or T cells enriched from blood (not recorded which). CDR3 protein: CASSLSGTLGTEAFF. CDR3 coding DNA: TGTGCCAGCAGCTTAAGTGGGACACTGGGGACTGAAGCTTTCTTT.